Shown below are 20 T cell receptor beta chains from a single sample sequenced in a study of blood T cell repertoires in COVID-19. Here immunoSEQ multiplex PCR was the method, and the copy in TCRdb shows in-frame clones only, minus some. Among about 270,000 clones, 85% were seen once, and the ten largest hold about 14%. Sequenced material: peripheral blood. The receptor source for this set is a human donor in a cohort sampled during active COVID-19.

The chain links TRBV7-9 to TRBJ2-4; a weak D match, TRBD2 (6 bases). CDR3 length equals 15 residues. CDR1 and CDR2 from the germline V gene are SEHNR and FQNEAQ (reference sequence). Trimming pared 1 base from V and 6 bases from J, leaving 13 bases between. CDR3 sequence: CASSLGTNERNIQYF. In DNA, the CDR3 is TGTGCCAGCAGCTTAGGGACTAATGAGAGAAACATTCAGTACTTC.

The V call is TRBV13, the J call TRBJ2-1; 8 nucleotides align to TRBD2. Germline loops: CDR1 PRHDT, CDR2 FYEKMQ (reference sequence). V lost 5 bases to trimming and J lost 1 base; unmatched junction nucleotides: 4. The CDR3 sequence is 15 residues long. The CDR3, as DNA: TGTGCCAGCAGCCGCGGGACTAGGTCCTACAATGAGCAGTTCTTC. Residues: CASSRGTRSYNEQFF.

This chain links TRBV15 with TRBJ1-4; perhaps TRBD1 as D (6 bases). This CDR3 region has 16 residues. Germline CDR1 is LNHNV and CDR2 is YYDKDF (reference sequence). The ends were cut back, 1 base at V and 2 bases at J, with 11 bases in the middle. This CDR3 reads CATSRASTGTNEKLFF. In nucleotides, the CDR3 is TGTGCCACCAGCAGAGCTTCTACAGGGACTAATGAAAAACTGTTTTTT.

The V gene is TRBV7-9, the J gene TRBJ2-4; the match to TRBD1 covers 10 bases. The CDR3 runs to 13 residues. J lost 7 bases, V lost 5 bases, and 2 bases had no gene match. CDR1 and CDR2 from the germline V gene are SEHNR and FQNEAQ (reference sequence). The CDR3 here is CASSLGQGNIQYF. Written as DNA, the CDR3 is TGTGCCAGCAGCCTGGGACAGGGGAACATTCAGTACTTC.

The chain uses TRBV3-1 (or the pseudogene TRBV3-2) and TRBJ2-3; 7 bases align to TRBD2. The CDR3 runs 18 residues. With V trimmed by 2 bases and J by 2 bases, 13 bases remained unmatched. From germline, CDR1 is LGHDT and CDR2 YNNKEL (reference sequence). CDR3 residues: CASSQYGRAGKDTDTQYF. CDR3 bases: TGTGCCAGCAGCCAATATGGGAGGGCCGGAAAAGACACAGATACGCAGTATTTT.

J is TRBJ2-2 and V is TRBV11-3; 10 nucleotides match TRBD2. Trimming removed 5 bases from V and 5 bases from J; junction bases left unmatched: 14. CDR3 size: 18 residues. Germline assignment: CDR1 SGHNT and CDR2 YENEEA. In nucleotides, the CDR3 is TGTGCCAGCAGCGCTGGGTTTTTAAGCGGGAGGGATACCGGGGAGCTGTTTTTT. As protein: CASSAGFLSGRDTGELFF.

CDR3 sequence (DNA): TGTGCCAGCAGTACTAGAGGCCACATTCAGTACTTC. Amino acid sequence: CASSTRGHIQYF. The chain joins TRBV6-5 to TRBJ2-4; possible D gene TRBD2, 5 bases. The ends were cut back, 5 bases at V and 8 bases at J, with 10 bases in the middle. Germline V lookup: CDR1 MNHEY, CDR2 SVGAGI. The CDR3 has 12 residues.

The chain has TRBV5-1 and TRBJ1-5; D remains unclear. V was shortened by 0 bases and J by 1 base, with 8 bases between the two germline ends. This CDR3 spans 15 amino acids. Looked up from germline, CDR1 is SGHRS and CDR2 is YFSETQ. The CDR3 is CASSLAGESNQPQHF. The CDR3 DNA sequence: TGCGCCAGCAGCTTGGCCGGGGAGAGCAATCAGCCCCAGCATTTT. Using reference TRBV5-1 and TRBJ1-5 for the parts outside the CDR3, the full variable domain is KAGVTQTPRYLIKTRGQQVTLSCSPISGHRSVSWYQQTPGQGLQFLFEYFSETQRNKGNFPGRFSGRQFSNSRSEMNVSTLELGDSALYLCASSLAGESNQPQHFGDGTRLSIL.

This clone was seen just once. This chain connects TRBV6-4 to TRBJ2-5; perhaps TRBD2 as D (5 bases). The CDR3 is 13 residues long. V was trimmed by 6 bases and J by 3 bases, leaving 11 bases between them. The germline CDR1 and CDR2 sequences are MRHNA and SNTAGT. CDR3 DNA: TGTGCCAGCAGCCCCGGGGAAAAAGAGACCCAGTACTTC. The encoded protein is CASSPGEKETQYF.

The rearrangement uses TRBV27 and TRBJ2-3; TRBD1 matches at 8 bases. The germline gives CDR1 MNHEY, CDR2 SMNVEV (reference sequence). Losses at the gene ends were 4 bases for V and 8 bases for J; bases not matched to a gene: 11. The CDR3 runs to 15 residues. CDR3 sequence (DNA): TGTGCCAGCAGTTCTACGGGACAGGAATCTGGTACGCAGTATTTT. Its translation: CASSSTGQESGTQYF.

The chain's CDR3 is CASSLDSGTGALYGYTF. CDR3 sequence (DNA): TGTGCCAGCAGCTTAGACTCTGGGACAGGGGCACTCTATGGCTACACCTTC. The chain joins TRBV7-2 to TRBJ1-2; the match to TRBD1 covers 10 bases. The CDR3 covers 17 residues. V lost 1 base and J lost 4; bases outside the gene matches: 9. The germline CDR1 and CDR2 sequences are SGHTA and FQGNSA.

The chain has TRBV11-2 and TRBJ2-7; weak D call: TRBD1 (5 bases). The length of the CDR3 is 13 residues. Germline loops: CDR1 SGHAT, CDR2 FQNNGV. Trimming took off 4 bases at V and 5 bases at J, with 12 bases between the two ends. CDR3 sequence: CASSSAGRDEQYF. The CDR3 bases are TGTGCCAGCAGCTCGGCAGGGCGCGACGAGCAGTACTTC. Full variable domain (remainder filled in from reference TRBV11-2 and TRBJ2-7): EAGVAQSPRYKIIEKRQSVAFWCNPISGHATLYWYQQILGQGPKLLIQFQNNGVVDDSQLPKDRFSAERLKGVDSTLKIQPAKLEDSAVYLCASSSAGRDEQYFGPGTRLTVT.

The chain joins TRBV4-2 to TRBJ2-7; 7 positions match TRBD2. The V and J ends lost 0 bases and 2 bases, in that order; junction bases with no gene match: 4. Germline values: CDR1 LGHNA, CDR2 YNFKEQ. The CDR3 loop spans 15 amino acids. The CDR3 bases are TGTGCCAGCAGCCAAGAGACTAGCTTTCCCTACGAGCAGTACTTC. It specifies CASSQETSFPYEQYF.

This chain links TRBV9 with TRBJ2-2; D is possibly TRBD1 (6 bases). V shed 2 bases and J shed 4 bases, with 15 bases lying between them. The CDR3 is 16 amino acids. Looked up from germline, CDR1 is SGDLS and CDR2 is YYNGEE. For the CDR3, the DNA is TGTGCCAGCAGCGTGGGGGCTGAACCCGTCACCGGGGAGCTGTTTTTT. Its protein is CASSVGAEPVTGELFF.

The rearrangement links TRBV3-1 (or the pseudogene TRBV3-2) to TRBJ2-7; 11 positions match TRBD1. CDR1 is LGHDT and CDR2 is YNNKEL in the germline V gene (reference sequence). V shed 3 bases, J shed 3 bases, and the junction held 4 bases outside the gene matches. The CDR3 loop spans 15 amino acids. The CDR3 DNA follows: TGTGCCAGCAGCCAGGCCGGGACAGGGGGCTACGAGCAGTACTTC. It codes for CASSQAGTGGYEQYF.

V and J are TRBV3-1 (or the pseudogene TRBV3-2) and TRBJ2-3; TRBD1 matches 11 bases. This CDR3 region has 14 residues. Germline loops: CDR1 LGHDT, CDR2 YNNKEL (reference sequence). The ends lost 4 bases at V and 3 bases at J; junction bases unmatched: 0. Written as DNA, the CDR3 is TGTGCCAGCAGCCGGGACAGGGGGACAGATACGCAGTATTTT. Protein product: CASSRDRGTDTQYF.

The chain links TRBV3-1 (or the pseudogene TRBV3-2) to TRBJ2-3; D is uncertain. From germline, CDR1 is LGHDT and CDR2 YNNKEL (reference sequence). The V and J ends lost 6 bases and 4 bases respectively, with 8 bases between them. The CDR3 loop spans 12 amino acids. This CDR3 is CASRSPADTQYF. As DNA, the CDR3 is TGTGCCAGCAGGTCCCCCGCAGATACGCAGTATTTT.

In DNA, the CDR3 is TGTGCCATCAGTGCCGCCGGGACAGCGAACACCGGGGAGCTGTTTTTT. Translation gives CAISAAGTANTGELFF. The chain joins TRBV10-3 to TRBJ2-2, with 7 positions matching TRBD1. Germline V gene sequence: CDR1 ENHRY, CDR2 SYGVKD. This CDR3 spans 16 amino acids. J gave up 0 bases and V 4 bases, and 5 bases lay outside the gene matches.

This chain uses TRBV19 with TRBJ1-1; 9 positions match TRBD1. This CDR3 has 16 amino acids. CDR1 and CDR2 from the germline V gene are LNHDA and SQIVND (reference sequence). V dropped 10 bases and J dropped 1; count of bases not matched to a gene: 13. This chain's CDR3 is CATTTTGGRPNTEAFF. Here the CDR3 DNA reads TGTGCCACTACTACGACAGGGGGACGTCCGAACACTGAAGCTTTCTTT.

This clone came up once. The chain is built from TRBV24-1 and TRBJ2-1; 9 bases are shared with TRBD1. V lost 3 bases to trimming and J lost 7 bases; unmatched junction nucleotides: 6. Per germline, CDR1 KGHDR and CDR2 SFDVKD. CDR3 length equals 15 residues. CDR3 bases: TGTGCCACCAGTGATCTTCGGACAGGGGCGAATGAGCAGTTCTTC. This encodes CATSDLRTGANEQFF.